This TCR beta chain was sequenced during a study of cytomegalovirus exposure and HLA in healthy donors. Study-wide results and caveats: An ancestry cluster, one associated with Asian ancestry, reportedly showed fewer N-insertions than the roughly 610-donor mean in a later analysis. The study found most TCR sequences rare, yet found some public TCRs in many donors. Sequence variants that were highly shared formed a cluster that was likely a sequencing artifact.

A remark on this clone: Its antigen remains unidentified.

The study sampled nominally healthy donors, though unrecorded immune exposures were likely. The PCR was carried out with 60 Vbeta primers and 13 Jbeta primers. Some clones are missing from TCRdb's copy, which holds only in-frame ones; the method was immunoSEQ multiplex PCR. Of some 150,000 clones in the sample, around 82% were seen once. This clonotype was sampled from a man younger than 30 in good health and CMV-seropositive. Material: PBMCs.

CDR3 loop: CASSEVRQGGQYF. For the CDR3, the DNA is TGTGCCAGCAGTGAAGTCCGACAGGGAGGGCAGTATTTT. The chain has TRBV25-1 and TRBJ2-3; weak D call: TRBD1 (7 bases). The germline CDR1 and CDR2 sequences are MGHDK and SYGVNS. V gave up 2 bases and J gave up 11 bases, with 14 bases separating them. This CDR3 contains 13 residues.